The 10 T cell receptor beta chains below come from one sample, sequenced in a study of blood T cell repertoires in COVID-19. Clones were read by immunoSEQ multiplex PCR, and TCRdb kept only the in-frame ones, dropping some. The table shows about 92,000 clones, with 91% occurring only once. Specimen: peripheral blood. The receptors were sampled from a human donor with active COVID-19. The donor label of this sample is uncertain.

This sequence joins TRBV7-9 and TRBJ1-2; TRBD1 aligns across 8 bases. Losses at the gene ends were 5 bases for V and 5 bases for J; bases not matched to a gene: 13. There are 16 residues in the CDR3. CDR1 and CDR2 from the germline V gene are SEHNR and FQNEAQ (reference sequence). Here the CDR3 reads CASSQWSSGGRYGYTF. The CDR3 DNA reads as TGTGCCAGCAGCCAGTGGTCCTCAGGGGGCAGGTATGGCTACACCTTC.

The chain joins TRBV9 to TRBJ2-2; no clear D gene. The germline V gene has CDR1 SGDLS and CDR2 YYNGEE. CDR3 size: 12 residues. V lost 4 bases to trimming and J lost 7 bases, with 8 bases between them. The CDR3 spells CASSLSRGELFF. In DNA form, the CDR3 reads TGTGCCAGCAGCCTCTCCCGCGGGGAGCTGTTTTTT.

CDR3 loop: CASTTGSTDTQYF. CDR3 coding DNA: TGTGCCAGCACCACCGGGAGCACAGATACGCAGTATTTT. The genes are TRBV11-3 and TRBJ2-3; D not resolved. Per germline, CDR1 SGHNT and CDR2 YENEEA. The CDR3 has 13 residues. Trimming removed 7 bases at V and 0 bases at J, with 8 bases between.

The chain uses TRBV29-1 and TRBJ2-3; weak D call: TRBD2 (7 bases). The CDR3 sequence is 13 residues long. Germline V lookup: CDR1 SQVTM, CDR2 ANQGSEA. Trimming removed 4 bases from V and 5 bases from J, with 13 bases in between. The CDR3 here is CSVAGGDRDTQYF. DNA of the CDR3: TGCAGCGTTGCGGGGGGCGATCGAGATACGCAGTATTTT.

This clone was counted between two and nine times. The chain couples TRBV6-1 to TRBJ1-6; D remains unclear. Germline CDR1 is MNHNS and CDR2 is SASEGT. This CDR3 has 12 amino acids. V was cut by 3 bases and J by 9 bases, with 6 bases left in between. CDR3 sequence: CASSEPGSPLHF. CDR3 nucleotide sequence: TGTGCCAGCAGTGAGCCGGGTTCACCCCTCCACTTT.

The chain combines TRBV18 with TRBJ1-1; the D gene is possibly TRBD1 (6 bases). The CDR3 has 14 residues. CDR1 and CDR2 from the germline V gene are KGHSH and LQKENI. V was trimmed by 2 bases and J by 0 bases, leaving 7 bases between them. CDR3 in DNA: TGTGCCAGCTCACCAAGGGGGATGAACACTGAAGCTTTCTTT. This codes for CASSPRGMNTEAFF.

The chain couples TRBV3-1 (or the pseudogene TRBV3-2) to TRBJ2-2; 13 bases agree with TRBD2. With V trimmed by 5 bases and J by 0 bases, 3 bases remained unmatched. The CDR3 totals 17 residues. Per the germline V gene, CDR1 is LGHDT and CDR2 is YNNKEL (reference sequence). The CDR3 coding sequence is TGTGCCAGCAGCGACGGACTAGCGGGGGCGAACACCGGGGAGCTGTTTTTT. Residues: CASSDGLAGANTGELFF.

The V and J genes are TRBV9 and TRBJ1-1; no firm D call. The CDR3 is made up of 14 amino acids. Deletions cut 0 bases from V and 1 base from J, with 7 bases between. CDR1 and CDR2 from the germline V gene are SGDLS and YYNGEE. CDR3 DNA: TGTGCCAGCAGCGTAGGTATAGCGAACACTGAAGCTTTCTTT. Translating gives CASSVGIANTEAFF.

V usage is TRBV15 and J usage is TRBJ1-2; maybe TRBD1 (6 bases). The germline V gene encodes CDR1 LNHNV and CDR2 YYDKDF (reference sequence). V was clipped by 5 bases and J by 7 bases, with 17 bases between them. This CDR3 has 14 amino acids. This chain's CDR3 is CATSSRGGAGGYTF. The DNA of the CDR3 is TGTGCCACCAGCTCCCGGGGGGGGGCAGGTGGCTACACCTTC.

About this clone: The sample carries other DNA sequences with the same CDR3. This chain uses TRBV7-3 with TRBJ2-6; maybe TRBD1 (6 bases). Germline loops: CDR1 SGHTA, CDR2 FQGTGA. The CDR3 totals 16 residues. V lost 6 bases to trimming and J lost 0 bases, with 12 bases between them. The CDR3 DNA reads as TGTGCCAGCAGGCCGACAGGAAACTCTGGGGCCAACGTCCTGACTTTC. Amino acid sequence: CASRPTGNSGANVLTF.